This T cell receptor (beta chain) came from a study of long-term antiretroviral therapy in people with HIV. This was the immunoSEQ v3.0 assay at survey level. Per-sample TRB depth target: roughly 35,000-55,000 T-cell genomes. Only in-frame clones appear in the TCRdb table, and some are missing; sequencing was by immunoSEQ multiplex PCR. The sample lists 15,000 to 20,000 clones, roughly 89% occurring once. Study observations and caveats: Spans of CDR3 length were tighter for HIV repertoires than for controls.

Clinicians in the United States treated all participants with HIV. The CDR3 runs 14 residues. Losses at the gene ends were 4 bases for V and 1 base for J; bases not matched to a gene: 3. Germline values: CDR1 KGHSH, CDR2 LQKENI. As regards this clone: The target antigen is unknown.

The gene calls are TRBV18 and TRBJ2-7, with 8 bases fitting TRBD2. This receptor was identified in a man aged 18 to 30 with HIV. Material: unsorted PBMCs, obtained 2.1 years after starting antiretroviral therapy. The CDR3 loop is CASSRSGSSYEQYF. The CDR3 DNA sequence: TGTGCCAGCTCACGAAGCGGGAGTTCCTACGAGCAGTACTTC.